These T cell receptor beta chains were read from a single sample in a study of breast tumors, draining lymph nodes, adjacent tissues. One entry per CDR3 protein, called by TCRdb with MiXCR from the multiplex PCR reads. The table records about 89,000 distinct CDR3 sequences, around 29% of them present only once. Sequenced: axillary lymph node tissue. The source of these receptors is a female donor with breast cancer. Some clones in this sample may be carry-over from other donors' samples. The CDR3 runs from the conserved cysteine through the conserved F or W. Each record gives: clone size, J gene, D gene, V gene, CDR3 length, CDR3 DNA, CDR3 protein. The D gene is left open where the match is weak. The size of a clone is reported for some rows only, either as once, few or many, or as a class for expanded clones.

many,TRBJ2-3,TRBD1,TRBV9,14,TGTGCCAGCAGCGAGGGACAGAGCACAGATACGCAGTATTTT,CASSEGQSTDTQYF
-,TRBJ1-4,TRBD1,TRBV4-2,14,TGTGCCAGCAGCCAACCTACAGGGGGCGAAAAACTGTTTTTT,CASSQPTGGEKLFF
many,TRBJ2-1,-,TRBV27,12,TGTGCCAGCAGTTTACCATCCGGTGAGCAGTTCTTC,CASSLPSGEQFF
many,TRBJ1-2,-,TRBV5-1,15,TGCGCCAGCAGCGTCGGGACCGACCAAAACTATGGCTACACCTTC,CASSVGTDQNYGYTF
-,TRBJ2-1,-,TRBV6-1,13,TGTGCCAGCATGGGGGCGGGAGAGGTCGAGCAGTTCTTC,CASMGAGEVEQFF
many,TRBJ2-7,TRBD1,TRBV28,12,TGTGCCAGCAGGGACAGGGGCTACGAGCAGTACTTC,CASRDRGYEQYF
many,TRBJ2-5,-,TRBV5-1,14,TGCGCCAGCAGCCCTTGGGTAGGCCAAGAGACCCAGTACTTC,CASSPWVGQETQYF
many,TRBJ2-5,TRBD1,TRBV7-8,14,TGTGCCAGCAGCGACAGGGGGCGGGGTGAGACCCAGTACTTC,CASSDRGRGETQYF
once,TRBJ1-1,-,TRBV11-1,13,TGTGCCAGCAGCTTACTACTGAGAACTGAAGCTTTCTTT,CASSLLLRTEAFF
many,TRBJ2-2,-,TRBV6-2/TRBV6-3,12,TGTGCCAGCCAGAGAAGAACCGGGGAGCTGTTTTTT,CASQRRTGELFF
many,TRBJ2-7,-,TRBV6-5,14,TGTGCCAGCAGTTACGGCGCCAGTTCCTACGAGCAGTACTTC,CASSYGASSYEQYF
-,TRBJ1-6,-,TRBV7-9,16,TGTGCCAGCATGACGCTCGGGGGCGCCCCTAATTCACCCCTCCACTTT,CASMTLGGAPNSPLHF
many,TRBJ2-7,-,TRBV27,14,TGTGCCAGCCTATTAACTAGCAACTCCTACGAGCAGTACTTC,CASLLTSNSYEQYF
many,TRBJ2-7,TRBD1,TRBV4-3,18,TGCGCCAGCAGCCAAGATGGAGTTATGGGGACAGGGGTCAACGAGCAGTACTTC,CASSQDGVMGTGVNEQYF
-,TRBJ1-4,-,TRBV6-1,14,TGTGCCAGCAGACAGGGAGGCACTAATGGAAAACTGTTTTTT,CASRQGGTNGKLFF
many,TRBJ1-3,-,TRBV2,11,TGTGCCAGCAGTGAAGGAAACACCATATATTTT,CASSEGNTIYF
many,TRBJ2-5,-,TRBV12-3/TRBV12-4,13,TGTGCCAGCAGGGCCACGGGGGAAGAGACCCAGTACTTC,CASRATGEETQYF
many,TRBJ2-7,TRBD2,TRBV19,13,TGTGCCAGTAGGGCTAGCGGGAGCTACGAGCAGTACTTC,CASRASGSYEQYF
-,TRBJ2-3,-,TRBV5-5,14,TGTGCCAGCAGCTTCGGGCTAGCGACAGATACGCAGTATTTT,CASSFGLATDTQYF
many,TRBJ1-2,-,TRBV19,15,TGTGCCAGTAGCCCAGACGACGGATCTAACTATGGCTACACCTTC,CASSPDDGSNYGYTF
many,TRBJ1-4,TRBD1,TRBV27,15,TGTGCCAGCAGGCGACGGACAGGCACTAATGAAAAACTGTTTTTT,CASRRRTGTNEKLFF
few,TRBJ1-1,-,TRBV19,16,TGTGCCAGTAGTATAGCCGCCTGGCGGGCGAACACTGAAGCTTTCTTT,CASSIAAWRANTEAFF
many,TRBJ2-6,-,TRBV5-1,15,TGCGCCAGCAGCGTAGGCCAAACTGGGGCCAACGTCCTGACTTTC,CASSVGQTGANVLTF
many,TRBJ2-3,-,TRBV19,14,TGTGCCAGTAGTATTAAGGACAAGGGCTATACGCAGTATTTT,CASSIKDKGYTQYF
many,TRBJ2-1,-,TRBV20-1,14,TGCAGTGCTAGGGTGGAAACCGCGGAACGGGGGCAGTTCTTC,CSARVETAERGQFF
few,TRBJ2-3,TRBD1,TRBV6-2/TRBV6-3,13,TGTGCCAGCAAGCGACAGGGGACAGATACGCAGTATTTT,CASKRQGTDTQYF
many,TRBJ1-1,-,TRBV7-9,13,TGTGCCAGCGGATATGGGGCGTCCACTGAAGCTTTCTTT,CASGYGASTEAFF
many,TRBJ2-3,-,TRBV6-5,16,TGTGCCAGCAGTTACAGCGCGCCCCTGAAGGTGGATACGCAGTATTTT,CASSYSAPLKVDTQYF
many,TRBJ1-2,-,TRBV12-3/TRBV12-4,14,TGTGCCAGCCGGTTCTCAGGAGGGGGAAACGGCTACACCTTC,CASRFSGGGNGYTF
many,TRBJ2-7,TRBD1,TRBV2,12,TGTGCCAGCAGCGTCCACAGGGGGGAGCAGTACTTC,CASSVHRGEQYF
-,TRBJ2-3,TRBD1,TRBV14,15,TGTGCCAGCAGCCGGGACAGGGCATACACAGATACGCAGTATTTT,CASSRDRAYTDTQYF
many,TRBJ1-6,-,TRBV3-2,16,TGTGCCAGCAGCCGAGTAGGGGCGCCTAGCAATTCACCCCTCCACTTT,CASSRVGAPSNSPLHF
-,TRBJ1-1,TRBD1,TRBV25-1,16,TGTGCCAGCAGTCTACTAGCCGGACAGGGGAGTACTGAAACTTTCTTT,CASSLLAGQGSTETFF
-,TRBJ2-7,TRBD2,TRBV20-1,13,TGCAGTGCTCGGACTAGCGGGAGTTACGAGCAGTACTTC,CSARTSGSYEQYF
many,TRBJ2-1,-,TRBV20-1,15,TGCAGTGCTAGAGATCTGGGGGTGGCCACCAATGAGCAGTTCTTC,CSARDLGVATNEQFF
many,TRBJ1-2,TRBD1,TRBV20-1,16,TGCAGTGCCAAAAGCGGGACAGCTCCTCTAGGCTATGGCTACACCTTC,CSAKSGTAPLGYGYTF
many,TRBJ2-1,-,TRBV10-3,12,TGTGCCATCAGTCCTCTTGCGGATGGGCAGTTCTTC,CAISPLADGQFF
-,TRBJ1-1,-,TRBV7-9,13,TGTGCCAGCAACTTCCCGGGGAACACTGAAGCTTTCTTT,CASNFPGNTEAFF
many,TRBJ1-5,-,TRBV6-2/TRBV6-3,15,TGTGCCAGCAGTTCCCATGACGGAGACAATCAGCCCCAGCATTTT,CASSSHDGDNQPQHF
many,TRBJ2-4,-,TRBV19,14,TGTGCCAGTAGTATAGGACCCGGTCAGGGCATTCAGTACTTC,CASSIGPGQGIQYF
many,TRBJ2-7,TRBD1,TRBV5-1,15,TGCGCCAGCAGCTTGGTTCTGGGACAGGATTACGAGCAGTACTTC,CASSLVLGQDYEQYF
many,TRBJ1-1,TRBD1,TRBV20-1,20,TGCAGTGCTAGAGATCTTACTTACGGCACAGGGGGCGACTTGGGCACTGAAGCTTTCTTT,CSARDLTYGTGGDLGTEAFF
many,TRBJ2-3,-,TRBV4-3,16,TGCGCCAGCAGCCAAGATTTGCGGAGGAGCACAGATACGCAGTATTTT,CASSQDLRRSTDTQYF
-,TRBJ1-1,-,TRBV9,13,TGTGCCAGCAGCGTAGCAGAGAACACTGAAGCTTTCTTT,CASSVAENTEAFF
-,TRBJ2-1,-,TRBV28,14,TGTGCCAGCAGTCGGTATGTCTCCTACAATGAGCAGTTCTTC,CASSRYVSYNEQFF
once,TRBJ2-3,TRBD1,TRBV28,15,TGTGCCAGCCTCCCCGGACAGGGTTGGGGAGATACGCGGTATTTT,CASLPGQGWGDTRYF
-,TRBJ1-5,TRBD1,TRBV24-1,15,TGTGCCACCAGATCCGGACAGGGGGACAATCAGCCCCAGCATTTT,CATRSGQGDNQPQHF
few,TRBJ1-1,-,TRBV19,14,TGTGCCAGTAGTATGGTAGCGGACACCGCTGAAGCTTTCTTT,CASSMVADTAEAFF
-,TRBJ1-5,-,TRBV7-3,15,TGTGCCAGCAGCTTAATAGGAGGTAGCACAGATACGCAGCATTTT,CASSLIGGSTDTQHF
few,TRBJ1-5,-,TRBV18,21,TGTGCCAGCTCACCCCAATCCCATAGGTCCGGGACGGCGGTATTACTTTGGCCCCAGCATTTT,CASSPQSHRSGTAVLLWPQHF